This T cell receptor beta chain comes out of a study of blood T cell repertoires in COVID-19. Overall study context: PBMCs, B-cell-depleted T cells, or T cells provided the cDNA or gDNA that made up the material.

The CDR3 loop spans 17 amino acids. CDR1 is SGHNT, CDR2 YYREEE, per germline (reference sequence). With V trimmed by 0 bases and J by 3 bases, 10 bases remained unmatched. Per the original methods: Reference gene primer amplification gave estimated nucleated cell counts. Generated by immunoSEQ multiplex PCR, the TCRdb table keeps only in-frame clones and is missing some. The V and J calls and clone size are taken from that table; D and trimming were inferred from the DNA. This table has approximately 270,000 clones, roughly 88% appearing once. The TCR was taken from a woman under 40 with COVID-19, enrolled during active disease. This chain uses TRBV5-4 with TRBJ2-7; 9 bases match TRBD2. Sequencing was carried out using peripheral blood. Here the CDR3 reads CASSLAPSGVGGYEQYF. The DNA for the CDR3 is TGTGCCAGCAGCTTGGCCCCTAGCGGGGTAGGTGGCTACGAGCAGTACTTC.